One and the same sample provided the 21 T cell receptor beta chains below, sequenced in a study of OX40 agonist ivuxolimab in advanced cancers. Clones were sequenced by immunoSEQ multiplex PCR, and TCRdb holds only the in-frame ones, with some missing. Altogether about 76,000 clones are present, roughly nine tenths being singletons, with the ten largest covering 13%. The input for sequencing was CD4+ or CD8+ T cells sorted from blood, taken in a trial of the OX40 agonist ivuxolimab. These receptors came from an adult with an advanced solid tumor such as melanoma, head and neck, liver or kidney cancer.

V is TRBV6-6 and J is TRBJ2-1, with D tentatively TRBD2 (6 bases). The length of the CDR3 is 15 residues. Trimming took 6 bases from V and 1 from J, leaving 13 bases between them. Germline V gene lookup returns CDR1 MNHNY and CDR2 SVGAGI (reference sequence). The DNA of the CDR3 is TGTGCCAGCAGCCGGGACTCTCCTTCCTACAATGAGCAGTTCTTC. Translating gives CASSRDSPSYNEQFF.

V is TRBV15 and J is TRBJ2-1; D gene uncertain. The CDR3 is made up of 12 amino acids. Germline CDR1 LNHNV, CDR2 YYDKDF (reference sequence). Trimming shortened V by 4 bases and J by 6 bases, and 7 bases separated the two germline ends. The DNA of the CDR3 is TGTGCCACCAGCAATCCGTCCAATGAGCAGTTCTTC. Translating gives CATSNPSNEQFF.

The V and J genes are TRBV10-2 and TRBJ2-5; TRBD2 matches 9 bases. The end of the DNA aligns better with TRBJ2-7, so the J call may be wrong. The CDR3 totals 17 residues. Germline CDR1 WSHSY, CDR2 SAAADI. The CDR3 DNA is TGCGCCAGCAGTGAGTTTGGTAGCGGGAGACCGGCCTACGAGCAGTACTTC. Protein: CASSEFGSGRPAYEQYF.

This chain links TRBV29-1 with TRBJ2-1; D call uncertain. There are 12 residues in the CDR3. In germline, CDR1 is SQVTM, CDR2 ANQGSEA. V was pared by 2 bases and J by 10 bases, with 12 bases between. The CDR3 nucleotides are TGCAGCGTTGAAAGGGATTTAGGAGAGCAGTTCTTC. This codes for CSVERDLGEQFF.

The chain links TRBV29-1 to TRBJ1-5; weak D call: TRBD1 (5 bases). Per germline, CDR1 SQVTM and CDR2 ANQGSEA. V lost 7 bases to trimming and J lost 1 base, with 11 bases between them. The CDR3 spans 13 residues. The CDR3 DNA sequence: TGCAGCGCCTCCTGGGACAGCAATCAGCCCCAGCATTTT. Encoded protein: CSASWDSNQPQHF.

The V gene is TRBV20-1, the J gene TRBJ2-7; 8 nucleotides align to TRBD2. The ends lost 6 bases at V and 7 bases at J; junction bases unmatched: 5. The germline gives CDR1 DFQATT, CDR2 SNEGSKA (reference sequence). The CDR3 is 11 residues long. The CDR3 DNA follows: TGCAGTGCGCGACTAGCGCCTGAGCAGTACTTC. It specifies CSARLAPEQYF.

V and J are TRBV4-1 and TRBJ2-3; D might be TRBD2 (5 bases). Between the trimmed V and J ends, which lost 3 bases and 4 bases, there was a span of 17 bases. The CDR3 has 16 amino acids. Germline V gene sequence: CDR1 MGHRA, CDR2 YSYEKL. In nucleotides, the CDR3 is TGCGCCAGCAGCCACCTAAAAACTAGTGCCCCAGATACGCAGTATTTT. Amino acid sequence: CASSHLKTSAPDTQYF.

V and J are TRBV27 and TRBJ1-2; weak D call: TRBD1 (5 bases). This CDR3 region has 13 residues. V was cut by 7 bases and J by 4 bases, with 13 bases left in between. Germline V gene sequence: CDR1 MNHEY, CDR2 SMNVEV (reference sequence). The CDR3 protein is CASKGSGGYGYTF. CDR3 in DNA: TGTGCCAGCAAAGGGTCGGGGGGCTATGGCTACACCTTC.

The chain uses TRBV19 and TRBJ2-3, with 8 bases matching TRBD2. This CDR3 comprises 14 residues. Germline V gene data show CDR1 as LNHDA and CDR2 as SQIVND (reference sequence). Germline trimming cut 5 bases from V and 3 bases from J; bases unmatched to any gene: 4. CDR3 bases: TGTGCCAGTAGTGTAGCGGGGTGGACAGATACGCAGTATTTT. Translating gives CASSVAGWTDTQYF.

The chain couples TRBV7-3 to TRBJ2-5; D is uncertain. The V end was cut by 2 bases, the J end by 0 bases, with 10 bases between. CDR3 length: 15 amino acids. Germline V gene data show CDR1 as SGHTA and CDR2 as FQGTGA. CDR3 in amino acids: CASSLSGLNQETQYF. The DNA for the CDR3 is TGTGCCAGCAGCTTATCTGGTCTGAACCAAGAGACCCAGTACTTC.

The rearrangement joins TRBV2 to TRBJ2-7; TRBD2 matches at 9 bases. The CDR3 contains 14 residues. The V segment lost 10 bases and the J segment 2 bases; nucleotides outside the gene matches: 9. Germline V gives CDR1 SNHLY, CDR2 FYNNEI. CDR3 DNA: TGTGCCACCAGGCAGGCTAGCGGGGCCTACGAGCAGTACTTC. Protein sequence: CATRQASGAYEQYF.

This clone was counted only a few times. The chain carries TRBV6-1 and TRBJ2-1; unclear D gene. CDR1 is MNHNS, CDR2 SASEGT, per germline. V lost 6 bases, J lost 3 bases, and 9 bases lay in between. The CDR3 runs to 13 residues. The chain's CDR3 is CASRGNNYNEQFF. CDR3 coding DNA: TGTGCCAGCAGGGGCAATAACTACAATGAGCAGTTCTTC.

The V and J genes are TRBV27 and TRBJ2-1; D uncertain. Trimming took off 6 bases at V and 6 bases at J, with 15 bases between the two ends. The CDR3 sequence is 14 residues long. The germline CDR1 and CDR2 sequences are MNHEY and SMNVEV (reference sequence). The CDR3 sequence is CASSNSPGSNEQFF. The CDR3 bases are TGTGCCAGCAGCAATTCACCCGGCTCCAATGAGCAGTTCTTC.

The chain is built from TRBV7-2 and TRBJ2-2, with 13 positions matching TRBD2. The CDR3 is 16 residues long. Germline V gene lookup returns CDR1 SGHTA and CDR2 FQGNSA. The trim removed 4 bases at V and 5 bases at J, leaving 4 bases unmatched. The CDR3: CASSWTSGSGTGELFF. In DNA form, the CDR3 reads TGTGCCAGCAGCTGGACTAGCGGGAGTGGTACCGGGGAGCTGTTTTTT.

The chain is built from TRBV4-1 and TRBJ2-1, with D possibly matching TRBD2 (6 bases). The V and J ends lost 0 bases and 5 bases respectively, with 14 bases between them. CDR1 and CDR2 from the germline V gene are MGHRA and YSYEKL. This CDR3 has 16 residues. The CDR3 spells CASSQEGWGRNNEQFF. For the CDR3, the DNA is TGCGCCAGCAGCCAAGAGGGGTGGGGGAGGAACAATGAGCAGTTCTTC.

V and J are TRBV4-1 and TRBJ2-1, with 9 positions matching TRBD2. Germline values: CDR1 MGHRA, CDR2 YSYEKL. The CDR3 totals 20 residues. Unmatched junction bases numbered 19, after V lost 3 bases and J lost 4 bases. CDR3 residues: CASSQTRGLAGLSHYNEQFF. CDR3 nucleotide sequence: TGCGCCAGCAGCCAGACCCGAGGGCTAGCGGGACTATCACATTACAATGAGCAGTTCTTC.

The chain carries TRBV10-3 and TRBJ1-5; D is unresolved. V was trimmed by 4 bases and J by 5 bases, leaving 6 bases between them. Germline CDR1 and CDR2: ENHRY and SYGVKD. The CDR3 is 12 amino acids. The CDR3 bases are TGTGCCATCAGTGCTGGGGATCAGCCCCAGCATTTT. Translated: CAISAGDQPQHF.

The rearrangement joins TRBV5-1 to TRBJ2-5; 7 nucleotides agree with TRBD1. Germline V gene sequence: CDR1 SGHRS, CDR2 YFSETQ. Trimming removed 1 base from V and 1 base from J; junction bases left unmatched: 4. The CDR3 has 15 residues. CDR3 DNA: TGCGCCAGCAGCTTGAACCCAGGGGGCCAAGAGACCCAGTACTTC. Translation gives CASSLNPGGQETQYF.

The chain links TRBV9 to TRBJ2-5; TRBD2 aligns across 7 bases. This CDR3 comprises 14 residues. Trimming took 0 bases from V and 3 from J; bases not matched to a gene: 2. Looked up from germline, CDR1 is SGDLS and CDR2 is YYNGEE. The CDR3 nucleotides are TGTGCCAGCAGCGTAGTAGCGGGCGAAGAGACCCAGTACTTC. This encodes CASSVVAGEETQYF.

The chain links TRBV9 to TRBJ2-3; tentative D call: TRBD2 (5 bases). CDR1 SGDLS and CDR2 YYNGEE come from the germline V gene. The CDR3 loop spans 16 amino acids. With 0 bases removed from V and 0 bases from J, the gap between germline ends came to 11 bases. In DNA form, the CDR3 reads TGTGCCAGCAGCGTAGTCGAGGGCGGAAGCACAGATACGCAGTATTTT. This gives the protein CASSVVEGGSTDTQYF.

The chain recombines TRBV5-1 with TRBJ2-7; D tentatively fits TRBD1 or TRBD2 (6 bases each). CDR3 length equals 15 residues. Germline CDR1 SGHRS, CDR2 YFSETQ. Between the trimmed V and J ends, which lost 4 bases and 6 bases, there was a span of 20 bases. CDR3 bases: TGCGCCAGCAGCATGGGGACACAGGGAGCGGGCGAGCAGTACTTC. Protein product: CASSMGTQGAGEQYF.